This passage covers 11 T cell receptor beta chains from one sample sequenced in a study of T cell responses to AZD1222 COVID-19 vaccine. The table came from immunoSEQ multiplex PCR; TCRdb's copy has only in-frame clones and leaves some out. The sample has roughly 250,000 clones; more than 80% are singletons. The specimen was peripheral blood, collected on day 0 of AZD1222 vaccination. The receptors were gathered from an adult in good health.

The rearrangement links TRBV19 to TRBJ1-3; D unclear. CDR3 length: 15 amino acids. V lost 5 bases and J lost 0, with 11 bases in between. The germline CDR1 and CDR2 sequences are LNHDA and SQIVND (reference sequence). The CDR3 loop is CASSLRARSGNTIYF. The CDR3 nucleotides read TGTGCCAGTAGTTTAAGGGCCCGCTCTGGAAACACCATATATTTT.

The J gene is TRBJ1-4, the V gene TRBV29-1; tentative D call: TRBD1 (6 bases). The CDR3 extends over 13 amino acids. Per germline, CDR1 SQVTM and CDR2 ANQGSEA. Trimming pared 7 bases from V and 8 bases from J, leaving 17 bases between. CDR3 sequence: CSAAGRGVEKLFF. The DNA for the CDR3 is TGCAGCGCCGCGGGGAGGGGGGTGGAAAAACTGTTTTTT.

CDR3 loop: CASRPIVADSYEQYF. CDR3 nucleotide sequence: TGTGCCAGCAGACCGATCGTAGCGGACTCCTACGAGCAGTACTTC. The chain has TRBV5-8 and TRBJ2-7; possibly TRBD2 for D (6 bases). Germline V gives CDR1 SGHTS, CDR2 YDEGEE. The V end lost 5 bases, the J end lost 0 bases, and 15 bases lay between the germline ends. The CDR3 has 15 residues.

J is TRBJ1-3 and V is TRBV7-2; D gene uncertain. V lost 3 bases and J lost 9, with 15 bases in between. CDR1 SGHTA and CDR2 FQGNSA come from the germline V gene. This CDR3 contains 14 residues. The CDR3 DNA follows: TGTGCCAGCAGCTTTCGAACCATGGCCCCCACCATATATTTT. It is translated as CASSFRTMAPTIYF.

The chain uses TRBV3-1 (or the pseudogene TRBV3-2) and TRBJ2-1, with TRBD2 matching 7 bases. Trimming took 1 base from V and 0 from J; bases not matched to a gene: 6. This CDR3 has 17 residues. Germline loops: CDR1 LGHDT, CDR2 YNNKEL (reference sequence). The CDR3 region has the DNA TGTGCCAGCAGCCAAGGCCCCAGCGGGGCCTCCTACAATGAGCAGTTCTTC. Amino acid sequence: CASSQGPSGASYNEQFF.

The rearrangement uses TRBV9 and TRBJ2-1; D is tentatively TRBD1 or TRBD2 (5 bases each). The CDR3 is made up of 14 amino acids. V shed 4 bases and J shed 10 bases, with 18 bases lying between them. Per the germline V gene, CDR1 is SGDLS and CDR2 is YYNGEE. The CDR3 sequence: CASSPGDVFQEQFF. The CDR3 DNA is TGTGCCAGCAGCCCCGGGGACGTATTTCAGGAGCAGTTCTTC.

V usage is TRBV2 and J usage is TRBJ2-4; D unclear. V gave up 3 bases and J gave up 7 bases, with 7 bases separating them. CDR3 length: 12 residues. Looked up from germline, CDR1 is SNHLY and CDR2 is FYNNEI. CDR3 region: CASSDLTNIQYF. In DNA form, the CDR3 reads TGTGCCAGCAGTGATTTGACGAACATTCAGTACTTC.

This clone was picked up one time. The rearrangement joins TRBV18 to TRBJ1-3; D call uncertain. Per the germline V gene, CDR1 is KGHSH and CDR2 is LQKENI. The CDR3 totals 18 residues. Trimming left V 2 bases short and J 0 bases short, with 17 bases between. This chain's CDR3 is CASSPRFPPVGSGNTIYF. The DNA of the CDR3 is TGTGCCAGCTCACCAAGGTTCCCCCCAGTGGGCTCTGGAAACACCATATATTTT.

V and J are TRBV28 and TRBJ2-1; D is undetermined. Looked up from germline, CDR1 is MDHEN and CDR2 is SYDVKM. There are 13 residues in the CDR3. V lost 8 bases and J lost 4, with 12 bases in between. The CDR3 DNA sequence: TGTGCCAGCGCTCTCCCCGTTTACAATGAGCAGTTCTTC. Protein sequence: CASALPVYNEQFF.

Remarks on this clone: Germline and junction disagree at one end, which may indicate a read error. V usage is TRBV12-3 or TRBV12-4 and J usage is TRBJ1-6; 7 nucleotides match TRBD1. CDR3 length: 12 amino acids. DNA for the CDR3: TGTGCCAGCAGGGGGGACAGCTCACTCCTCCACTTT. This sequence encodes CASRGDSSLLHF.

V gene TRBV30 combines with J gene TRBJ1-6; possibly TRBD1 for D (6 bases). Germline CDR1 and CDR2: GTSNPN and SVGIG (reference sequence). Trimming removed 5 bases at V and 10 bases at J, with 12 bases between. The CDR3 has 12 residues. CDR3 bases: TGTGCCTGGTCCAGGGGAAGCTCACCCCTCCACTTT. Amino acid sequence: CAWSRGSSPLHF.